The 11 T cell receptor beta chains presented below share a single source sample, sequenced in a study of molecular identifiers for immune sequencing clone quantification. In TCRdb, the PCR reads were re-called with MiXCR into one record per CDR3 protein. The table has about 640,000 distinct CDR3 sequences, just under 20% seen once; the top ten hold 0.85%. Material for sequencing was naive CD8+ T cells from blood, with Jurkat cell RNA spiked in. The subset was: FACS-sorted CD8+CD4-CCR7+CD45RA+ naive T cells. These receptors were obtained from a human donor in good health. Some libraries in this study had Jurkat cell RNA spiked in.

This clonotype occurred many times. This CDR3 is CASSIIAGSNQPQHF. The CDR3 nucleotides are TGTGCCAGTAGTATTATCGCGGGGAGCAATCAGCCCCAGCATTTT. The V and J genes are TRBV19 and TRBJ1-5; D unclear. The CDR3 consists of 15 residues. V lost 3 bases and J lost 1, with 10 bases in between. The germline gives CDR1 LNHDA, CDR2 SQIVND (reference sequence).

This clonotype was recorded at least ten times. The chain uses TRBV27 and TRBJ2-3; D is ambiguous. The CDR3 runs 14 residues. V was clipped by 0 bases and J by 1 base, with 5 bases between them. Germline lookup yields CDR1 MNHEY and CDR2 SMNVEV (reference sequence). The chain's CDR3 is CASSLSLGTDTQYF. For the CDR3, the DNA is TGTGCCAGCAGTTTATCCCTAGGCACAGATACGCAGTATTTT.

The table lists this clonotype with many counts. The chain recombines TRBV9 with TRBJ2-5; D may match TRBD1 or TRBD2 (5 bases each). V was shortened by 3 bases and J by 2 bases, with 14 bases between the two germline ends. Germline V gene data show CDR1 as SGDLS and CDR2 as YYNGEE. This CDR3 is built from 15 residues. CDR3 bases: TGTGCCAGCAGCGCGGGCCCCTGGGGGCAAGAGACCCAGTACTTC. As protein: CASSAGPWGQETQYF.

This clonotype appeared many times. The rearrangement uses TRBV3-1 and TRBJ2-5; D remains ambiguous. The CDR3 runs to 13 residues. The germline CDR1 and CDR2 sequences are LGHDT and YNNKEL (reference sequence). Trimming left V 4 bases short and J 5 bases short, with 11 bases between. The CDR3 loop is CASSRDLGETQYF. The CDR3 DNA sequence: TGTGCCAGCAGCCGCGACTTGGGGGAGACCCAGTACTTC.

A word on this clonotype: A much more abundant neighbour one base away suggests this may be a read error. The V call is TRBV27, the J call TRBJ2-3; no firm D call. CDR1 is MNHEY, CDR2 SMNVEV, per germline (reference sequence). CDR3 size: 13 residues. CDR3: CAGSLSIYDTQYF. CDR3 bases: TGTGCCGGCAGTTTATCCATTTATGATACGCAGTATTTT.

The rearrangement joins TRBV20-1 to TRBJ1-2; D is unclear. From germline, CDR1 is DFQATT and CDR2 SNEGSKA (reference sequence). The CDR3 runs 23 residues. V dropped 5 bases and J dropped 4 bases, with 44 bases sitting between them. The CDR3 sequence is CSARGEEDETRTSNRDSRYGYTF. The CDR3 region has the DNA TGCAGTGCTCGGGGTGAAGAGGATGAAACCAGAACTTCCAACCGAGACTCACGCTATGGCTACACCTTC.

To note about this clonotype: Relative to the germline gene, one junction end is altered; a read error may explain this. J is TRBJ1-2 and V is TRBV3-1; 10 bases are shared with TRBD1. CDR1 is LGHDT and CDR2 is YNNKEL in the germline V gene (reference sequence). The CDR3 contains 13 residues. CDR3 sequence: CACSLTGGDGYTF. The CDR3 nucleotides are TGTGCCTGCAGCCTGACAGGGGGCGACGGCTACACCTTC.

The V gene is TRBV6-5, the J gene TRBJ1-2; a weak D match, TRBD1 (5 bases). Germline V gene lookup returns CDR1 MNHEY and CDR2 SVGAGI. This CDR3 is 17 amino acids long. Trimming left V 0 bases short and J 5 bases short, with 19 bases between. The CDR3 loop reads CASSYSEQHGTVYGYTF. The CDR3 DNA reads TGTGCCAGCAGTTACTCGGAACAGCACGGGACCGTTTATGGCTACACCTTC.

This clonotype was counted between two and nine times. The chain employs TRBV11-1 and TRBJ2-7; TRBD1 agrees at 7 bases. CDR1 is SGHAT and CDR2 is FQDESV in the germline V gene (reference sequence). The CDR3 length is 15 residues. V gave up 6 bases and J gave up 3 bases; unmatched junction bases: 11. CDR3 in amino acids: CASSIIRDSSYEQYF. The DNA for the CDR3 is TGTGCCAGCAGTATAATAAGGGACAGCAGCTACGAGCAGTACTTC.

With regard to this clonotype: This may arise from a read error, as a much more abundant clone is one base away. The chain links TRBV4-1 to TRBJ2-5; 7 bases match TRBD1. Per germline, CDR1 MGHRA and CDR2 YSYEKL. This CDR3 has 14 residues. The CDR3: CANSQGDIQETQYF. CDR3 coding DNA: TGCGCCAACAGCCAGGGGGACATCCAAGAGACCCAGTACTTC.

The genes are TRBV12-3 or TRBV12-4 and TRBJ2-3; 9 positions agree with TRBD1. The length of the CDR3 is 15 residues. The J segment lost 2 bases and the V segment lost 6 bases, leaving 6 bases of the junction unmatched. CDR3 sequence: CASSLTGGFTDTQYF. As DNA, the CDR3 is TGTGCCAGCAGCTTAACAGGGGGCTTCACAGATACGCAGTATTTT.